This T cell receptor beta chain is drawn from a study of identical twins. Regarding the study as a whole: Within beta out-of-frame sequences, the excess sharing observed between twins was weaker.

MiXCR, run by TCRdb on the 5' RACE reads, gives a single entry per CDR3 protein. This sample has 550,000 to 800,000 distinct CDR3 sequences, with less than 9% found just once. The sample holds a few counts of this clonotype. The antigen remains unidentified. CDR3 length equals 15 residues. V lost 3 bases to trimming and J lost 6 bases; unmatched junction nucleotides: 10. CDR1 is SEHNR and CDR2 is FQNEAQ in the germline V gene (reference sequence). This same sample was also part of a study on yellow fever vaccine responses in identical twins. From that paper: Reportedly, the response of twins' T cells to the vaccine seemed partly convergent, partly personalized.

Specimen: PBMCs. The TCR sequence derives from a woman in her late teens or twenties in good health. The V gene is TRBV7-9, the J gene TRBJ1-2; 7 bases match TRBD1. The CDR3 is CASSFYLVQGDGYTF. In DNA form, the CDR3 reads TGTGCCAGCAGCTTCTATCTTGTCCAGGGGGATGGCTACACCTTC.